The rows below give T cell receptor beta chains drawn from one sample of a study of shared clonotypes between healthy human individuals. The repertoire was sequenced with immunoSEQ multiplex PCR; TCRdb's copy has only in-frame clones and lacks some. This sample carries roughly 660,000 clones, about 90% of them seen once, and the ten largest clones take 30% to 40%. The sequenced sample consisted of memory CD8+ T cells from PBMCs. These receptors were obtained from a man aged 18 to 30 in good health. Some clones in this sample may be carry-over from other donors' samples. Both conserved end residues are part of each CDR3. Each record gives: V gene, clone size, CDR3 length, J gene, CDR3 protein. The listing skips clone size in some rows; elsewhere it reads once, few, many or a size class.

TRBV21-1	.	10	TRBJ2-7	CASIWHREYF
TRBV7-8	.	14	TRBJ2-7	CASIRGGIGHEQYF
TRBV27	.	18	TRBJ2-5	CASSFLTHVRGYQETQYF
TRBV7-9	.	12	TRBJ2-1	CASTPGGNEQFF
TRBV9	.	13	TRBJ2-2	CASSVADPGELFF
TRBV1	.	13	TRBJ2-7	CTSSQDRSHEQYF
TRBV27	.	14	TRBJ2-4	CASSLGLAKNIQYF
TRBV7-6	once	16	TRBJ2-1	CASSFGAPTRYNEQFF
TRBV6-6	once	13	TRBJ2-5	CASTRTAQETQYF
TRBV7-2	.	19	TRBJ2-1	CASSSPRLTGPASYNEQFF
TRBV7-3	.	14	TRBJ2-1	CASSYMTGYNEQFF
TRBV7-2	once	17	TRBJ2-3	CASSLPLTSVTTDTQYF
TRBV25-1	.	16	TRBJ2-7	CASSDGNLGRVHEQYF
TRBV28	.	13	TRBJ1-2	CASSSDRGHGYTF
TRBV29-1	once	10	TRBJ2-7	CSAGDYEQYF
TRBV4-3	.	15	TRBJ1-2	CASSQESGLSYGYTF
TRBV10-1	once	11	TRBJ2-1	CATPESDEQFF
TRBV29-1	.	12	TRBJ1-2	CSVPTGYYGYTF
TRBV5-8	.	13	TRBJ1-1	CASSPQGGTEAFF
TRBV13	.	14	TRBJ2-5	CASSLGLEIETQYF
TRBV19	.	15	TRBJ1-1	CASSTETTGNTEAFF
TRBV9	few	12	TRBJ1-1	CASGRANTEAFF
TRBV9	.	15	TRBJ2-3	CASSFSGRDTDTQYF
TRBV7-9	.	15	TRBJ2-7	CASSGRDRVFNEQYF
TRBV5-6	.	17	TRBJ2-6	CASSPGQGARGANVLTF
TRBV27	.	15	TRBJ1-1	CASSSLPTGRTEAFF
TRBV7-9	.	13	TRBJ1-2	CASSDSLSSGYTF
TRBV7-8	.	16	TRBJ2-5	CASSLAGTSGQETQYF
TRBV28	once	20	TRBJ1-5	CASSPHPTGTGEGGNQPQHF
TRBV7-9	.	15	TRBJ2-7	CASSPPGREWREQYF
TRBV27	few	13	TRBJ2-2	CASSFRSTGELFF
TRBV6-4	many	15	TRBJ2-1	CASSDTSGDYNEQFF
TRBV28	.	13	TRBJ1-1	CASSLGVVTEAFF
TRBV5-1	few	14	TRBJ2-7	CASRVFSGEYEQYF
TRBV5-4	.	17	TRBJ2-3	CASTKIPVKKGGDTQYF
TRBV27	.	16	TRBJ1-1	CASSPRSPVGNTEAFF
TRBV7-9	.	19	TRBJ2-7	CASSLARGRPPGGSYEQYF
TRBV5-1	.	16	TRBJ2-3	CASSPAGGRGTDTQYF
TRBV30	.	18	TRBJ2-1	CAWSYGWREDFSYNEQFF
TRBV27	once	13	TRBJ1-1	CASSLSVGTEAFF
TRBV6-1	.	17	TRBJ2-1	CASSEVTELRFYNEQFF